This T cell receptor beta chain was captured in a study of T cells in tumors after PD-1 blockade. About this clone: The germline gene is not matched at one end of the junction; a read error may be the cause. The sample has other DNA sequences that encode this CDR3 too.

TCRdb's table, derived via immunoSEQ multiplex PCR, lists solely in-frame clones and lacks some. The sample lists approximately 60,000 clones, around 74% occurring once. This CDR3 region has 14 residues. Germline values: CDR1 MGHRA, CDR2 YSYEKL. The sample consisted of PBMCs, taken after anti-PD-1 treatment. The receptor was isolated from a human donor with basal cell carcinoma. This chain connects TRBV4-1 to TRBJ2-7, with TRBD2 as a possible D gene (5 bases). The CDR3 region is CASSQRTGSYEQYF. CDR3 DNA: TGCGCCAGCAGCCAGAGGACTGGCTCCTACGAACAGTACTTC.